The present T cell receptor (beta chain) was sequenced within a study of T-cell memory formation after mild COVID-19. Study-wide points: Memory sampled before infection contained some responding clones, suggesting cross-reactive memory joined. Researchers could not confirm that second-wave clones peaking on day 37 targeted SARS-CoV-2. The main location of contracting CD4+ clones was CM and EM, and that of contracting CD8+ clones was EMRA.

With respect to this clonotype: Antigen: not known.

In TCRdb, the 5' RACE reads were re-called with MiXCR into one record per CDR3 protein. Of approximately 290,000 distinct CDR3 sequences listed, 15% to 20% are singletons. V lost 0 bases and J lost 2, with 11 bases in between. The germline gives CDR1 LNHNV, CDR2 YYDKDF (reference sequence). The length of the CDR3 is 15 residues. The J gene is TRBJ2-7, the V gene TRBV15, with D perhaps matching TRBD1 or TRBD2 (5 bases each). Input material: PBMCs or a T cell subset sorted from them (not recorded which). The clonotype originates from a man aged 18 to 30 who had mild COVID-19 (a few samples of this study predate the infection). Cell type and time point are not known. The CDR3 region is CATSREGRNTYEQYF. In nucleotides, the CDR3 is TGTGCCACCAGCAGAGAGGGACGGAATACCTACGAGCAGTACTTC.